A single TCR beta chain is shown here with its context. The germline CDR1 and CDR2 sequences are SGDLS and YYNGEE. V was clipped by 2 bases and J by 1 base; unmatched bases: 11. The CDR3 extends over 18 amino acids. Authors' processing steps: Estimation of nucleated cell counts was performed using reference gene primer amplification. Assay: immunoSEQ multiplex PCR; the TCRdb copy retains only in-frame clones and omits some. V, J and clone size are those of that table, while D and trimming were read from the DNA. The sample yields hundreds of thousands of clones, roughly 87% seen once. This sample was included in a study of blood T cell repertoires in COVID-19. Study at large: Acute-phase and convalescent COVID-19 samples originated in the United States, Italy and Spain. The analysed material was cDNA or gDNA that came from T cells, B-cell-depleted T cells, or PBMCs.

The source material was peripheral blood. This sequence joins TRBV9 and TRBJ2-2; TRBD2 agrees at 7 bases. This receptor was identified in a woman between 18 and 30 years old who had recovered from COVID-19. CDR3 DNA sequence: TGTGCCAGCAGCGTCTTTTGGCTAGCGGAGATGAACACCGGGGAGCTGTTTTTT. Translation gives CASSVFWLAEMNTGELFF.